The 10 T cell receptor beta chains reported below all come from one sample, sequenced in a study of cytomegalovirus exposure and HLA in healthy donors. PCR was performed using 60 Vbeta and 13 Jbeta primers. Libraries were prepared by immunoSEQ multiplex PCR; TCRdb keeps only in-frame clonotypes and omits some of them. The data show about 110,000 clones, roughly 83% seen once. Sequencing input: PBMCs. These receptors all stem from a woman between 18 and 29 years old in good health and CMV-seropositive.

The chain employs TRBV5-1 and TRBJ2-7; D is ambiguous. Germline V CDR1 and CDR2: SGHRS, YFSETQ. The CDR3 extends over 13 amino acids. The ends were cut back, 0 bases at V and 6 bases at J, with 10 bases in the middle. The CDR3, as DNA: TGCGCCAGCAGCTTGGGGGCCGATAGCGAGCAGTACTTC. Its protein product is CASSLGADSEQYF.

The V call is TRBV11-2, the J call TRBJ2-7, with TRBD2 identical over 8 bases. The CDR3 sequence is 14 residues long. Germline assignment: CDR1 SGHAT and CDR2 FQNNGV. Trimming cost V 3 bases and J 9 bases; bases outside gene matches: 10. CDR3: CASSFGLAGPGQYF. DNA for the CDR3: TGTGCCAGCAGCTTCGGTCTAGCGGGCCCGGGGCAGTACTTC.

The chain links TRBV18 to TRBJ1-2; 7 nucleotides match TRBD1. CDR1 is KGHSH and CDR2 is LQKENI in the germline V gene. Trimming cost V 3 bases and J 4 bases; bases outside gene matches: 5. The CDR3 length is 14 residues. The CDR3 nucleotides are TGTGCCAGCTCACCGGTACAGGGGACCTATGGCTACACCTTC. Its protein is CASSPVQGTYGYTF. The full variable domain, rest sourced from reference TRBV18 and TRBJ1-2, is NAGVMQNPRHLVRRRGQEARLRCSPMKGHSHVYWYRQLPEEGLKFMVYLQKENIIDESGMPKERFSAEFPKEGPSILRIQQVVRGDSAAYFCASSPVQGTYGYTFGSGTRLTVV.

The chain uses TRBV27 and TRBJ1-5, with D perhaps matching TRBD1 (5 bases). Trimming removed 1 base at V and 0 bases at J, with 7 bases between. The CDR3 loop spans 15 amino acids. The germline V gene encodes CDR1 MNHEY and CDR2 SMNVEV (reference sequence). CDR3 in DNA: TGTGCCAGCAGTTTATACAGGAATAGCAATCAGCCCCAGCATTTT. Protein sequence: CASSLYRNSNQPQHF.

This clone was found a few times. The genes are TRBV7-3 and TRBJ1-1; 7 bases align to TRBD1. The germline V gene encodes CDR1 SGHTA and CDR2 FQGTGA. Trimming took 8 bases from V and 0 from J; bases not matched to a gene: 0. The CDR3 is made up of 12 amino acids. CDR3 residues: CASGTVNTEAFF. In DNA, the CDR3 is TGTGCCAGCGGGACAGTGAACACTGAAGCTTTCTTT.

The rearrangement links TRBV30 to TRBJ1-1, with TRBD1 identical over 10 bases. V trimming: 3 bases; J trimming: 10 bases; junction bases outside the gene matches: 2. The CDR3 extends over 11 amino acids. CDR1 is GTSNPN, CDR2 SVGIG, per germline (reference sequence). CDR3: CAWSGDRGAFF. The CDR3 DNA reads TGTGCCTGGAGCGGGGACAGGGGAGCTTTCTTT.

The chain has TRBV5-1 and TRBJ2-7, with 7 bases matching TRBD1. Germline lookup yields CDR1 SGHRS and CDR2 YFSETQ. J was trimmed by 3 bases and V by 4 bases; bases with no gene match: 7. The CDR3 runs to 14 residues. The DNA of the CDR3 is TGCGCCAGCAGCCCAGAGAGACAGGGCTACGAGCAGTACTTC. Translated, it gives CASSPERQGYEQYF.

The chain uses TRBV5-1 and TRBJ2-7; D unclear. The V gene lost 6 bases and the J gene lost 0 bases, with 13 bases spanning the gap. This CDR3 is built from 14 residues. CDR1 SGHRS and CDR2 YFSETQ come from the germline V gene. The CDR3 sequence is CASMPEPSSYEQYF. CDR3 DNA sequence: TGCGCCAGCATGCCCGAGCCGAGCTCCTACGAGCAGTACTTC.

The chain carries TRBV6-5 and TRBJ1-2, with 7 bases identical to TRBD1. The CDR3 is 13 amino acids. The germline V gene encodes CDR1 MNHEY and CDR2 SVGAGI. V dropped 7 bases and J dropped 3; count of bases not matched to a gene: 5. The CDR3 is CASKQGVYYGYTF. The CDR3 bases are TGTGCCAGCAAGCAGGGGGTTTACTATGGCTACACCTTC.

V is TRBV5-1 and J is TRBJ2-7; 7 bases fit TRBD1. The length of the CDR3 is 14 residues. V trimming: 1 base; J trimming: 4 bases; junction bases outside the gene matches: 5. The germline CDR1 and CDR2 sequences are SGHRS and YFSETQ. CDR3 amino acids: CASSLQGVSYEQYF. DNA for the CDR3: TGCGCCAGCAGCTTGCAGGGGGTCTCGTACGAGCAGTACTTC.